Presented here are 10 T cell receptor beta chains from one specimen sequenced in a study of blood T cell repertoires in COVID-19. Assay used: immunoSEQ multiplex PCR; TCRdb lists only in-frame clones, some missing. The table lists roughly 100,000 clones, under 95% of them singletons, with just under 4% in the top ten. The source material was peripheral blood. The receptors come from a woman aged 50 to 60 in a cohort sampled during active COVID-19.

Written as DNA, the CDR3 is TGTGCCTCCCGGTTCGGGGACAATGAGCAGTTCTTC. This codes for CASRFGDNEQFF. This chain uses TRBV19 with TRBJ2-1, with TRBD2 as a possible D gene (5 bases). Between the trimmed V and J ends, which lost 11 bases and 5 bases, there was a span of 13 bases. CDR3 length equals 12 residues. Germline-derived CDR1 and CDR2 are LNHDA and SQIVND (reference sequence). Supplemented by reference TRBV19 and TRBJ2-1, the full variable domain reads DGGITQSPKYLFRKEGQNVTLSCEQNLNHDAMYWYRQDPGQGLRLIYYSQIVNDFQKGDIAEGYSVSREKKESFPLTVTSAQKNPTAFYLCASRFGDNEQFFGPGTRLTVL.

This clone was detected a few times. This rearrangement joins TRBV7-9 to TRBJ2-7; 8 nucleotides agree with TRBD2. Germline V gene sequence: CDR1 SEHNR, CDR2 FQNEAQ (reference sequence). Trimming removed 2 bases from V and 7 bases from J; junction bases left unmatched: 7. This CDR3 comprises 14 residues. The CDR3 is CASSLIGRAEEQYF. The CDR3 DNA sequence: TGTGCCAGCAGCTTAATCGGGAGGGCGGAAGAGCAGTACTTC.

DNA of the CDR3: TGTGCCAGCAGCTACAGGGGGCTCCCAGGGGGAGAGACCCAGTACTTC. It encodes CASSYRGLPGGETQYF. The chain uses TRBV7-9 and TRBJ2-5; TRBD1 matches at 9 bases. CDR1 and CDR2 from the germline V gene are SEHNR and FQNEAQ (reference sequence). After removal of 4 bases from V and 4 bases from J, the junction contained 10 bases not matched to a gene. The CDR3 sequence is 16 residues long.

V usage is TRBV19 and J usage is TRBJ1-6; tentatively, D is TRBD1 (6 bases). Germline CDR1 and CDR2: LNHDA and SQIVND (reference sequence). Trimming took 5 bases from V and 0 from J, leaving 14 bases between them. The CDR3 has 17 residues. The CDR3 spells CASSEGGGSSYNSPLHF. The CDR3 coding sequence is TGTGCCAGTAGTGAAGGGGGTGGAAGCTCCTATAATTCACCCCTCCACTTT.

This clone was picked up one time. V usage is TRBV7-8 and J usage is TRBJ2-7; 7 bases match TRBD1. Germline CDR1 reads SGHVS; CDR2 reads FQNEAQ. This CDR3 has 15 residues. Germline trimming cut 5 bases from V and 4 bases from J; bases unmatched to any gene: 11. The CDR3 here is CASSPPRQGIYEQYF. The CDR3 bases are TGTGCCAGCAGCCCTCCTCGACAGGGTATATACGAGCAGTACTTC.

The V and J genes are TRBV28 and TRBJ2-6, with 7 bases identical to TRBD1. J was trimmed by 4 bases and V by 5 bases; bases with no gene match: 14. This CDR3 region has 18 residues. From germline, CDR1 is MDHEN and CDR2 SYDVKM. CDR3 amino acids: CASSMWDWAGGGANVLTF. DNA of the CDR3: TGTGCCAGCAGTATGTGGGATTGGGCAGGGGGAGGGGCCAACGTCCTGACTTTC.

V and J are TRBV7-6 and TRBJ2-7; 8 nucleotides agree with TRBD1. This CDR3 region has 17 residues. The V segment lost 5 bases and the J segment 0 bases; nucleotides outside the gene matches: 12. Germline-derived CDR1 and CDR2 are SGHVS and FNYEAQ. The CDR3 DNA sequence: TGTGCCAGCAGCCCCAACCCTGGGCAGGGGGCCTCCTACGAGCAGTACTTC. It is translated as CASSPNPGQGASYEQYF.

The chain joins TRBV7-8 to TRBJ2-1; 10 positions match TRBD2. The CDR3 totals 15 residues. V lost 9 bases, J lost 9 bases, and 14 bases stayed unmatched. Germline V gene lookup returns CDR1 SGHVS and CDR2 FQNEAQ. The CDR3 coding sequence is TGTGCCAGTCGCACCGATAGCGGGAGGAATGGTGAGCAGTTCTTC. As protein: CASRTDSGRNGEQFF.

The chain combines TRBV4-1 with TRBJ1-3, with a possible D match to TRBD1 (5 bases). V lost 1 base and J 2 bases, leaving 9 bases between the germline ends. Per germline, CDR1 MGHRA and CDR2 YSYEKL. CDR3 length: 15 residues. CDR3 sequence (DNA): TGCGCCAGCAGCCAAGCCGGCAGGGCTGGAAACACCATATATTTT. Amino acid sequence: CASSQAGRAGNTIYF.

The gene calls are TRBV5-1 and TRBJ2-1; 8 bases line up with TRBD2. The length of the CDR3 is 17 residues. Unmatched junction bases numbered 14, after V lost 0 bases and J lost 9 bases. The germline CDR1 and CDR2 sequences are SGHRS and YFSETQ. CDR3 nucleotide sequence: TGCGCCAGCAGCTTGGGTATCGCGGGAGGTAACTTGGGTGAGCAGTTCTTC. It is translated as CASSLGIAGGNLGEQFF.